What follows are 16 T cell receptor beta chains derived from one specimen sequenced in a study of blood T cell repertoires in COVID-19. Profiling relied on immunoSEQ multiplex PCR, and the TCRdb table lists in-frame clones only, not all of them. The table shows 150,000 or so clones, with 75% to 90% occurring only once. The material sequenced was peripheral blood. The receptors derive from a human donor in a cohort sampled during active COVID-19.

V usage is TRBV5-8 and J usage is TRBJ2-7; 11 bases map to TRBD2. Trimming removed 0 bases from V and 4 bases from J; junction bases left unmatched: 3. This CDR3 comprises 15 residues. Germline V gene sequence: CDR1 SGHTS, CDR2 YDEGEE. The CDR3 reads CASSLGASGGYEQYF. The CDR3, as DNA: TGTGCCAGCAGCTTGGGAGCTAGCGGGGGGTACGAGCAGTACTTC.

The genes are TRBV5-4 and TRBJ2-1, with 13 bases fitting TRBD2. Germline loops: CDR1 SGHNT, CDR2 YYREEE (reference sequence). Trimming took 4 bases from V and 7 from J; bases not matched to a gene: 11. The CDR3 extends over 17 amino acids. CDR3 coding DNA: TGTGCCAGCAGCCCCGAACTCGGACTAGCGGGAGATAATGAGCAGTTCTTC. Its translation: CASSPELGLAGDNEQFF. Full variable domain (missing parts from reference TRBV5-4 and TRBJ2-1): ETGVTQSPTHLIKTRGQQVTLRCSSQSGHNTVSWYQQALGQGPQFIFQYYREEENGRGNFPPRFSGLQFPNYSSELNVNALELDDSALYLCASSPELGLAGDNEQFFGPGTRLTVL.

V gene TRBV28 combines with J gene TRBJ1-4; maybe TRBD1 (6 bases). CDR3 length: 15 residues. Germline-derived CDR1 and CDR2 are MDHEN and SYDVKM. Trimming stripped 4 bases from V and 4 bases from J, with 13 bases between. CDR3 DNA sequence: TGTGCCAGCAGTTCCACCGGGACACATAATGAAAAACTGTTTTTT. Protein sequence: CASSSTGTHNEKLFF.

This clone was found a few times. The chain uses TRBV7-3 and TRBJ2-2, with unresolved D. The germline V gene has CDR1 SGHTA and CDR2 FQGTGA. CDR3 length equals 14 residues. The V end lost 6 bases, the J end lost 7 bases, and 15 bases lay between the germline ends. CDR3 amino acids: CASRTDMSHGELFF. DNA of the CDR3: TGTGCCAGCAGGACCGACATGAGTCACGGGGAGCTGTTTTTT.

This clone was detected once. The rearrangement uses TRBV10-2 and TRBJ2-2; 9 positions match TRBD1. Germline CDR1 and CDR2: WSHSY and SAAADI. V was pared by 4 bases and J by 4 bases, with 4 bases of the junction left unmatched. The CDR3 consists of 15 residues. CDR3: CASSGDRDVTGELFF. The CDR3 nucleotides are TGCGCCAGCAGTGGGGACAGGGATGTCACCGGGGAGCTGTTTTTT.

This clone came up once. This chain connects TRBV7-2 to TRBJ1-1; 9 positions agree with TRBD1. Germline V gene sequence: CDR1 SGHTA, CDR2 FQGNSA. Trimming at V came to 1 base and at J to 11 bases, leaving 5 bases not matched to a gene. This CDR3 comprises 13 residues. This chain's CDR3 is CASSLVRDRAAFF. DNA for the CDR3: TGTGCCAGCAGCTTAGTTCGGGACAGGGCGGCTTTCTTT. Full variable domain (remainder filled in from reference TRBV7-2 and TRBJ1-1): GAGVSQSPSNKVTEKGKDVELRCDPISGHTALYWYRQSLGQGLEFLIYFQGNSAPDKSGLPSDRFSAERTGGSVSTLTIQRTQQEDSAVYLCASSLVRDRAAFFGQGTRLTVV.

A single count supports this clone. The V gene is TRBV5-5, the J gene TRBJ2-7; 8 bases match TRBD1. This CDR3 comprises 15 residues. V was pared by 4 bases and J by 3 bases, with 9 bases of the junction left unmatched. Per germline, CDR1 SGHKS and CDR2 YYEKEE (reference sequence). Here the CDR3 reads CASSPGTGPNYEQYV. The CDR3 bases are TGTGCCAGCAGCCCAGGGACAGGCCCCAACTACGAGCAGTACGTC.

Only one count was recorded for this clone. The CDR3, as DNA: TGTGCCAGCAGCCTCTGGGCGGGGGGGGGCCAGGATACGCAGTATTTT. Translation gives CASSLWAGGGQDTQYF. The J gene is TRBJ2-3, the V gene TRBV7-2; 9 nucleotides match TRBD2. The V segment lost 5 bases and the J segment 6 bases; nucleotides outside the gene matches: 12. The V gene's germline CDR1 is SGHTA and CDR2 FQGNSA. The CDR3 extends over 16 amino acids.

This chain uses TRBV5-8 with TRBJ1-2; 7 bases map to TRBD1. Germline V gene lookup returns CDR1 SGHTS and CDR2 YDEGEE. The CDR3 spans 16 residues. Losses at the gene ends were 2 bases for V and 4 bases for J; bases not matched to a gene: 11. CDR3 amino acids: CASSLVRGGGAYGYTF. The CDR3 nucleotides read TGTGCCAGCAGCTTAGTTCGAGGAGGGGGCGCCTATGGCTACACCTTC.

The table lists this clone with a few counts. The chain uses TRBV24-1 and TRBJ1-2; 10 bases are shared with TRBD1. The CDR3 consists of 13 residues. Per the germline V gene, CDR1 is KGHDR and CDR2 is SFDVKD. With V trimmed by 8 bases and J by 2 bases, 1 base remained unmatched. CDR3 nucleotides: TGTGCCACCAAGGGACAGGGGAACTATGGCTACACCTTC. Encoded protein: CATKGQGNYGYTF.

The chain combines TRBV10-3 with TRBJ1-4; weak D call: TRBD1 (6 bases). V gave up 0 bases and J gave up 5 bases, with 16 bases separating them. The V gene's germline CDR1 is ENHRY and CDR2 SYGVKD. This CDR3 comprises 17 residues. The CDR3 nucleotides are TGTGCCATCAGTGAGTCACGCCAGGGCAGGGGAAATGAAAAACTGTTTTTT. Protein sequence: CAISESRQGRGNEKLFF.

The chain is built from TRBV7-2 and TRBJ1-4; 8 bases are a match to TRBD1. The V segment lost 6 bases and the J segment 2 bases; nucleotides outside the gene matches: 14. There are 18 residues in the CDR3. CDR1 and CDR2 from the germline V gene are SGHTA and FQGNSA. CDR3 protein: CASSPRGTGGRTNEKLFF. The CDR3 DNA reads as TGTGCCAGCAGTCCTAGAGGGACAGGCGGAAGGACTAATGAAAAACTGTTTTTT.

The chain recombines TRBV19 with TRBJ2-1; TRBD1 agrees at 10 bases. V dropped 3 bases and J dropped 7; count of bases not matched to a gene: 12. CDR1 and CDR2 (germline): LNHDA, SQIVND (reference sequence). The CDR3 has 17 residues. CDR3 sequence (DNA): TGTGCCAGTAGTATTCTAATCCGACAGGGGGCGCGGAATGAGCAGTTCTTC. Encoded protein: CASSILIRQGARNEQFF.

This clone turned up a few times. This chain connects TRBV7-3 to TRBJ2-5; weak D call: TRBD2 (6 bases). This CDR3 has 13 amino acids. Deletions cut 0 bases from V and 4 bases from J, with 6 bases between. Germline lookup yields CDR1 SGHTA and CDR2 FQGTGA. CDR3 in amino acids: CASSLTGGETQYF. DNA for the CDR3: TGTGCCAGCAGCTTAACGGGGGGAGAGACCCAGTACTTC.

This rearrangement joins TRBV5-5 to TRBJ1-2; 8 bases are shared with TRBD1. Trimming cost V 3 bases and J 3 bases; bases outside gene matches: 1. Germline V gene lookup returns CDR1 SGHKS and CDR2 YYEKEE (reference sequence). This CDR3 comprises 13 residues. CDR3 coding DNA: TGTGCCAGCAGCTCGACAGGGGACTATGGCTACACCTTC. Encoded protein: CASSSTGDYGYTF.

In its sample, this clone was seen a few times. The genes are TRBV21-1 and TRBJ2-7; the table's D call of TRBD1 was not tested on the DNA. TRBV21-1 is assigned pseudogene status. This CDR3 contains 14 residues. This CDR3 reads CASSRCTGVYEQYV. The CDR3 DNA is TGTGCCAGCAGCCGGTGTACAGGGGTTTACGAGCAGTACGTC.